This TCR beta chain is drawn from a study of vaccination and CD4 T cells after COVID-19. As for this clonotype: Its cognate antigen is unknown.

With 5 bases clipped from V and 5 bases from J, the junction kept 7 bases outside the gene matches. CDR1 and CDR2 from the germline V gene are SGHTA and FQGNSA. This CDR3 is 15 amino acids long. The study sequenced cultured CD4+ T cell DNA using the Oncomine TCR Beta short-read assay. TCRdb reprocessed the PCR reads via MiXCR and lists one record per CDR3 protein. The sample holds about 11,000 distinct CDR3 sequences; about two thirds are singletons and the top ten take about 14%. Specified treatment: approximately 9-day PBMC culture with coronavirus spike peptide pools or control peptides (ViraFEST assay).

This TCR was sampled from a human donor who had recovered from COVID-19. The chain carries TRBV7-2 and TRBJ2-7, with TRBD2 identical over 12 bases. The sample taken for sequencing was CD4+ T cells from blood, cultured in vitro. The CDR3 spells CASSGRASGRDEQYF. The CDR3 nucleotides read TGTGCCAGCAGCGGTAGAGCTAGCGGGAGGGACGAGCAGTACTTC. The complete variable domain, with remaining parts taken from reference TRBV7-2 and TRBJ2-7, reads GAGVSQSPSNKVTEKGKDVELRCDPISGHTALYWYRQSLGQGLEFLIYFQGNSAPDKSGLPSDRFSAERTGGSVSTLTIQRTQQEDSAVYLCASSGRASGRDEQYFGPGTRLTVT.